Presented here are 30 T cell receptor beta chains from one specimen sequenced in a study of blood T cell repertoires in COVID-19 (dated by TCRdb to between 2020 and 2021). The library relied on the immunoSEQ multiplex PCR assay. TCRdb stores this immuneACCESS table with in-frame sequences only. Part of the clones is absent; in the studies checked, under half of the shortfall reflects unresolved V genes, and no reason is known for the rest. The sample table records about 320,000 clones; about nine tenths of these occur just once. About 5.2% of the sample is taken by the ten largest. The source material was PBMCs or T cells enriched from blood (not recorded which). These receptors were collected from a man aged 60 to 69 who had recovered from COVID-19.

The J gene is TRBJ1-1, the V gene TRBV13; TRBD1 is a possible D gene (6 bases). Germline values: CDR1 PRHDT, CDR2 FYEKMQ (reference sequence). Trimming pared 3 bases from V and 2 bases from J, leaving 10 bases between. This CDR3 is built from 14 residues. CDR3 bases: TGTGCCAGCAGCTTCAGGGGAATAAACACTGAAGCTTTCTTT. Translation: CASSFRGINTEAFF.

V gene TRBV5-1 combines with J gene TRBJ1-2; D is perhaps TRBD1 (5 bases). Deletions cut 0 bases from V and 3 bases from J, with 12 bases between. The CDR3 runs to 15 residues. Per the germline V gene, CDR1 is SGHRS and CDR2 is YFSETQ. CDR3 nucleotide sequence: TGCGCCAGCAGCTTGGACGGCCAACAGGACTATGGCTACACCTTC. This codes for CASSLDGQQDYGYTF.

This clone was detected once. The V and J genes are TRBV7-2 and TRBJ2-1; TRBD1 matches at 8 bases. The CDR3 length is 11 residues. Unmatched junction bases numbered 5, after V lost 4 bases and J lost 15 bases. Germline CDR1 reads SGHTA; CDR2 reads FQGNSA. For the CDR3, the DNA is TGTGCCAGCAGCTACGGACAGGGCGCGTTCTTC. Encoded protein: CASSYGQGAFF.

The chain is built from TRBV5-1 and TRBJ1-2, with unresolved D. CDR1 is SGHRS and CDR2 is YFSETQ in the germline V gene. The V gene lost 8 bases and the J gene lost 4 bases, with 12 bases spanning the gap. The CDR3 covers 12 residues. CDR3 DNA sequence: TGCGCCAGTGGGGAGAATGGCTATGGCTACACCTTC. Its protein product is CASGENGYGYTF.

V usage is TRBV29-1 and J usage is TRBJ1-2; 10 bases are a match to TRBD1. This CDR3 has 13 residues. The junction had 2 bases not matched to a gene; V was cut back by 7 bases and J by 0 bases. CDR1 SQVTM and CDR2 ANQGSEA come from the germline V gene. CDR3 protein: CSGGQGANYGYTF. The CDR3 DNA sequence: TGCAGCGGTGGACAGGGGGCTAACTATGGCTACACCTTC.

The chain is built from TRBV7-9 and TRBJ2-1, with TRBD2 as a possible D gene (5 bases). The CDR3 has 17 residues. Germline V CDR1 and CDR2: SEHNR, FQNEAQ (reference sequence). Trimming removed 3 bases from V and 0 bases from J, with 15 bases in between. CDR3 region: CASSFWLAKNSYNEQFF. In DNA, the CDR3 is TGTGCCAGCAGCTTTTGGCTAGCCAAGAACTCCTACAATGAGCAGTTCTTC.

The chain has TRBV2 and TRBJ2-7, with 9 bases matching TRBD1. With V trimmed by 6 bases and J by 2 bases, 5 bases remained unmatched. The CDR3 covers 14 residues. CDR1 is SNHLY, CDR2 FYNNEI, per germline. CDR3 sequence (DNA): TGTGCCAGCAGCGGTCGGGACAGGGCCTACGAGCAGTACTTC. Protein product: CASSGRDRAYEQYF.

The rearrangement joins TRBV28 to TRBJ2-7, with unresolved D. Trimming removed 6 bases from V and 6 bases from J, with 12 bases in between. The CDR3 sequence is 12 residues long. The germline V gene has CDR1 MDHEN and CDR2 SYDVKM. The CDR3 spells CASRVRGSEQYF. In nucleotides, the CDR3 is TGTGCCAGCAGGGTGAGAGGCAGCGAGCAGTACTTC.

The V and J genes are TRBV3-1 (or the pseudogene TRBV3-2) and TRBJ1-5; D unresolved. The CDR3 totals 12 residues. Germline-derived CDR1 and CDR2 are LGHDT and YNNKEL (reference sequence). V was shortened by 8 bases and J by 2 bases, with 7 bases between the two germline ends. The CDR3 DNA sequence: TGTGCCAGCGGGAGTGGCAATCAGCCCCAGCATTTT. This gives the protein CASGSGNQPQHF.

V and J are TRBV7-2 and TRBJ1-2, with D unclear. Germline values: CDR1 SGHTA, CDR2 FQGNSA. This CDR3 region has 12 residues. V was trimmed by 5 bases and J by 8 bases, leaving 12 bases between them. The CDR3 DNA sequence: TGTGCCAGCAGCCCGGACGGAGGAGGCTACACCTTC. Translation: CASSPDGGGYTF.

The chain joins TRBV28 to TRBJ2-1, with 8 bases fitting TRBD2. The junction had 1 base not matched to a gene; V was cut back by 6 bases and J by 0 bases. CDR1 and CDR2 (germline): MDHEN, SYDVKM. This CDR3 has 14 amino acids. The CDR3 is CASRLAGSYNEQFF. Here the CDR3 DNA reads TGTGCCAGCAGGCTAGCGGGCTCCTACAATGAGCAGTTCTTC.

The chain combines TRBV5-1 with TRBJ2-6, with TRBD1 as a possible D gene (5 bases). Germline loops: CDR1 SGHRS, CDR2 YFSETQ. V was pared by 5 bases and J by 0 bases, with 9 bases between. The CDR3 is 15 amino acids. The DNA of the CDR3 is TGCGCCAGCAGTGGGGCCTTCTCTGGGGCCAACGTCCTGACTTTC. Amino acids: CASSGAFSGANVLTF.

The V call is TRBV7-3, the J call TRBJ1-1; 7 bases are a match to TRBD1. The CDR3 is 15 amino acids. J was trimmed by 3 bases and V by 2 bases; bases with no gene match: 6. Germline CDR1 SGHTA, CDR2 FQGTGA. The CDR3 DNA reads as TGTGCCAGCAGCTTAGTAGGGGGCAGGGACACTGAAGCTTTCTTT. Protein: CASSLVGGRDTEAFF.

The V gene is TRBV5-5, the J gene TRBJ2-1; TRBD2 matches 9 bases. The CDR3 is 15 amino acids. Germline V gene sequence: CDR1 SGHKS, CDR2 YYEKEE (reference sequence). The V and J ends lost 6 bases and 3 bases, in that order; junction bases with no gene match: 7. The CDR3 sequence: CASNRLAADYNEQFF. The CDR3 DNA reads TGTGCCAGCAATCGACTAGCGGCAGACTACAATGAGCAGTTCTTC. Based on the CDR3 plus reference TRBV5-5 and TRBJ2-1, the full variable domain is DAGVTQSPTHLIKTRGQQVTLRCSPISGHKSVSWYQQVLGQGPQFIFQYYEKEERGRGNFPDRFSARQFPNYSSELNVNALLLGDSALYLCASNRLAADYNEQFFGPGTRLTVL.

The chain couples TRBV29-1 to TRBJ2-7, with 7 bases lining up with TRBD1. The V segment lost 6 bases and the J segment 0 bases; nucleotides outside the gene matches: 8. This CDR3 has 14 residues. The V gene's germline CDR1 is SQVTM and CDR2 ANQGSEA. The CDR3 DNA sequence: TGCAGCGTGTCCGGGACAGCGCACTCCTACGAGCAGTACTTC. Its translation is CSVSGTAHSYEQYF.

The chain joins TRBV2 to TRBJ2-3, with TRBD1 identical over 11 bases. The length of the CDR3 is 14 residues. V dropped 8 bases and J dropped 7; count of bases not matched to a gene: 8. Germline V gene data show CDR1 as SNHLY and CDR2 as FYNNEI. CDR3 DNA sequence: TGTGCCAGCCGGACAGGGGGCGCCCCGTATACGCAGTATTTT. It specifies CASRTGGAPYTQYF.

V and J are TRBV6-5 and TRBJ1-4; possibly TRBD1 for D (6 bases). The germline V gene has CDR1 MNHEY and CDR2 SVGAGI. The V end lost 1 base, the J end lost 13 bases, and 16 bases lay between the germline ends. This CDR3 is 14 amino acids long. Here the CDR3 reads CASSYFRTELILFF. CDR3 DNA: TGTGCCAGCAGTTACTTCCGGACAGAATTAATACTGTTTTTT.

Points on this clone: Distinct nucleotide sequences in the sample also encode this CDR3. This chain joins TRBV6-5 and TRBJ1-4; TRBD1 is a possible D gene (5 bases). The CDR3 loop spans 15 amino acids. V was cut by 0 bases and J by 3 bases, with 8 bases left in between. In germline, CDR1 is MNHEY, CDR2 SVGAGI. CDR3 sequence: CASSYSGRANEKLFF. CDR3 coding DNA: TGTGCCAGCAGTTACTCCGGCAGGGCTAATGAAAAACTGTTTTTT.

The rearrangement uses TRBV4-1 and TRBJ2-3; 11 bases align to TRBD2. From germline, CDR1 is MGHRA and CDR2 YSYEKL. V gave up 5 bases and J gave up 6 bases; unmatched junction bases: 7. This CDR3 spans 15 amino acids. CDR3 sequence reads: CASSKGLAEGDTQYF. As DNA, the CDR3 is TGCGCCAGCAGCAAGGGACTAGCGGAGGGGGATACGCAGTATTTT.

CDR3 in DNA: TGTGCCAGCATTCGTAGCGGGAGTTACGAGCAGTACTTC. Translated, it gives CASIRSGSYEQYF. The chain couples TRBV6-5 to TRBJ2-7; the match to TRBD2 covers 9 bases. Per the germline V gene, CDR1 is MNHEY and CDR2 is SVGAGI. The CDR3 totals 13 residues. V shed 7 bases and J 4 bases; nucleotides not matched to a gene: 5.

In this sample, this clone turned up once. The chain has TRBV28 and TRBJ1-1; TRBD1 aligns across 8 bases. Germline loops: CDR1 MDHEN, CDR2 SYDVKM. The CDR3 runs 16 residues. The J segment lost 3 bases and the V segment lost 10 bases, leaving 16 bases of the junction unmatched. The CDR3 sequence: CATFSTTGVRDTEAFF. The CDR3 coding sequence is TGTGCCACCTTCTCCACGACAGGGGTTCGAGACACTGAAGCTTTCTTT.

This chain uses TRBV3-1 (or the pseudogene TRBV3-2) with TRBJ1-5; D is possibly TRBD1 (5 bases). Germline V gene lookup returns CDR1 LGHDT and CDR2 YNNKEL (reference sequence). V lost 4 bases to trimming and J lost 5 bases, with 9 bases between them. The CDR3 totals 13 residues. The CDR3 nucleotides read TGTGCCAGCAGCCCGTGGGGGGATCAGCCCCAGCATTTT. Protein: CASSPWGDQPQHF.

The chain couples TRBV29-1 to TRBJ2-2, with D possibly TRBD2 on 6 matching bases. Trimming left V 3 bases short and J 4 bases short, with 12 bases between. CDR1 SQVTM and CDR2 ANQGSEA come from the germline V gene. The CDR3 length is 14 residues. The CDR3 nucleotides read TGCAGCGTTGAGCGCGGGACGGCCACCGGGGAGCTGTTTTTT. It yields the protein CSVERGTATGELFF.

The rearrangement joins TRBV7-2 to TRBJ2-1; 9 bases are shared with TRBD2. J was trimmed by 9 bases and V by 2 bases; bases with no gene match: 8. CDR3 length: 15 residues. Germline loops: CDR1 SGHTA, CDR2 FQGNSA. The DNA for the CDR3 is TGTGCCAGCAGCTTACAGGCGGGAGGGCTCCGTGAGCAGTTCTTC. Its protein is CASSLQAGGLREQFF.

The sample holds a few counts of this clone. The chain uses TRBV12-3 or TRBV12-4 and TRBJ2-7; D might be TRBD1 (7 bases). The CDR3 runs to 13 residues. The germline V and J ends were trimmed by 10 bases and 4 bases, with 17 bases remaining between them. The CDR3 coding sequence is TGTGCCACCAAGGCCAGGGGGAGGTACGAGCAGTACTTC. This encodes CATKARGRYEQYF.

The chain combines TRBV28 with TRBJ1-1, with 10 bases aligning to TRBD1. The CDR3 has 17 residues. CDR1 MDHEN and CDR2 SYDVKM come from the germline V gene. V was pared by 5 bases and J by 3 bases, with 12 bases of the junction left unmatched. CDR3 loop: CASSHQTGGARYTEAFF. CDR3 DNA sequence: TGTGCCAGCAGTCACCAGACAGGGGGCGCCCGATACACTGAAGCTTTCTTT.

In nucleotides, the CDR3 is TGTGCCAGCAGCCGGACTTCATACAATGAGCAGTTCTTC. This gives the protein CASSRTSYNEQFF. The chain links TRBV7-2 to TRBJ2-1, with D possibly TRBD2 on 5 matching bases. V lost 5 bases and J lost 4, with 9 bases in between. Germline loops: CDR1 SGHTA, CDR2 FQGNSA. The CDR3 runs to 13 residues.

The chain has TRBV28 and TRBJ1-4; 9 bases line up with TRBD1. The germline gives CDR1 MDHEN, CDR2 SYDVKM. CDR3 length: 14 amino acids. V lost 5 bases and J lost 8; bases outside the gene matches: 6. In DNA, the CDR3 is TGTGCCAGCAGTCAAGGGACAGGGAAGGAAAAACTGTTTTTT. Translated, it gives CASSQGTGKEKLFF. Complete variable domain (other parts from reference TRBV28 and TRBJ1-4): DVKVTQSSRYLVKRTGEKVFLECVQDMDHENMFWYRQDPGLGLRLIYFSYDVKMKEKGDIPEGYSVSREKKERFSLILESASTNQTSMYLCASSQGTGKEKLFFGSGTQLSVL.

The chain employs TRBV14 and TRBJ1-4, with D tentatively TRBD1 (5 bases). Germline CDR1 and CDR2: SGHDN and FVKESK. Between the trimmed V and J ends, which lost 4 bases and 7 bases, there was a span of 7 bases. The CDR3 totals 12 residues. The CDR3, as DNA: TGTGCCAGCAGCCTAAGGGGTGAAAAACTGTTTTTT. Translation: CASSLRGEKLFF.

The chain is built from TRBV24-1 and TRBJ2-3; D gene ambiguous. There are 12 residues in the CDR3. The germline CDR1 and CDR2 sequences are KGHDR and SFDVKD. V was pared by 9 bases and J by 3 bases, with 9 bases between. The CDR3 protein is CATSPRTDTQYF. The CDR3, as DNA: TGTGCCACCTCCCCACGGACAGATACGCAGTATTTT.